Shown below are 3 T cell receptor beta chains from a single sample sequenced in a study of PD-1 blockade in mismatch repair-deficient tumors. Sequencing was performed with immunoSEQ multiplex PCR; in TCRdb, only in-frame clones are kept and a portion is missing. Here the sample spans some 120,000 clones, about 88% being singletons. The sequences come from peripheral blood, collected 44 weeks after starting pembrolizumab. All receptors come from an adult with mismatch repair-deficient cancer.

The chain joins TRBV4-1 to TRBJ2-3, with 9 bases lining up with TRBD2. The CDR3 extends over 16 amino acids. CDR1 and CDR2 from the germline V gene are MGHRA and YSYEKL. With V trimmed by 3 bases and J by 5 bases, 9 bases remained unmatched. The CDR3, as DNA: TGCGCCAGCAGCCACGGACAGCGGGAGGCCATAGATACGCAGTATTTT. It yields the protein CASSHGQREAIDTQYF.

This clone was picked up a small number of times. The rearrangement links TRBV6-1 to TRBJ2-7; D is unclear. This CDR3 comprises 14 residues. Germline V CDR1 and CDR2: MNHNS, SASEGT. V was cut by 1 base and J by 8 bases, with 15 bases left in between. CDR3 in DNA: TGTGCCAGCAGTGAAGGAAATGCCATTACGAAGCAGTACTTC. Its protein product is CASSEGNAITKQYF.

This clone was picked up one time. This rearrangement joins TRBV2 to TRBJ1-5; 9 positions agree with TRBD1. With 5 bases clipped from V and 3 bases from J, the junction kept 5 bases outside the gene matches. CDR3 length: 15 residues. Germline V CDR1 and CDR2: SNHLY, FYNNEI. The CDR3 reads CASSLQGAVNQPQHF. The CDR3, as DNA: TGTGCCAGCAGTCTACAGGGGGCAGTCAATCAGCCCCAGCATTTT.